The rows below give T cell receptor beta chains drawn from one sample of a study of CD4 T cells in relation to SARS-CoV-2 and coronaviruses. Profiled with immunoSEQ multiplex PCR; TCRdb holds only in-frame clones, not every one. The sample lists just over 25,000 clones, about 81% occurring once. No antigen is known for these receptors. Sequenced input: CD4+ T cells from PBMCs, cultured in vitro. All receptors derive from a human donor in good health. Both conserved end residues are part of each CDR3. Each record gives: clone size, D gene, V gene, J gene, CDR3 length, CDR3 protein, CDR3 DNA. The D gene is left open where the match is weak. A clone size is listed for some rows: how often the clone was seen (once, few, many), or a class if it is expanded.

size: -
D: TRBD1
V: TRBV2
J: TRBJ2-5
length: 15
CDR3: CASSPMGTGGETQYF
DNA: TGTGCCAGCAGTCCGATGGGGACAGGAGGAGAGACCCAGTACTTC

size: -
D: -
V: TRBV7-2
J: TRBJ2-5
length: 12
CDR3: CASSLGRETQYF
DNA: TGTGCCAGCAGCTTAGGGCGGGAGACCCAGTACTTC

size: -
D: -
V: TRBV18
J: TRBJ1-6
length: 16
CDR3: CASSPLDGQKGSPLHF
DNA: TGTGCCAGCTCACCGCTCGACGGCCAAAAGGGATCACCCCTCCACTTT

size: -
D: -
V: TRBV5-4
J: TRBJ2-3
length: 17
CDR3: CASSLAGLAGSVDTQYF
DNA: TGTGCCAGCAGCTTGGCCGGTCTGGCAGGGTCAGTAGATACGCAGTATTTT

size: -
D: TRBD1
V: TRBV5-5
J: TRBJ1-6
length: 13
CDR3: CASRQGYNSPLHF
DNA: TGTGCCAGCCGACAGGGCTATAATTCACCCCTCCACTTT

size: -
D: -
V: TRBV19
J: TRBJ1-2
length: 12
CDR3: CASSILNYGYTF
DNA: TGTGCCAGTAGTATCCTCAACTATGGCTACACCTTC

size: few
D: TRBD2
V: TRBV6-5
J: TRBJ2-7
length: 15
CDR3: CASSYSASGSYEQYF
DNA: TGTGCCAGCAGTTACTCGGCTAGCGGTTCCTACGAGCAGTACTTC

size: -
D: -
V: TRBV4-1
J: TRBJ2-5
length: 16
CDR3: CASSPSSGASEETQYF
DNA: TGCGCCAGCAGCCCAAGTTCCGGCGCGAGTGAAGAGACCCAGTACTTC

size: -
D: -
V: TRBV25-1
J: TRBJ1-2
length: 12
CDR3: CASRGDGYGYTF
DNA: TGTGCCAGTCGAGGGGATGGCTATGGCTACACCTTC

size: few
D: -
V: TRBV4-1
J: TRBJ2-1
length: 17
CDR3: CASSQDRFRQSINEQFF
DNA: TGCGCCAGCAGCCAAGATCGATTCCGGCAGTCCATAAATGAGCAGTTCTTC

size: -
D: -
V: TRBV4-1
J: TRBJ2-6
length: 18
CDR3: CASSKPGTSVSGANVLTF
DNA: TGCGCCAGCAGCAAACCCGGGACATCGGTCTCTGGGGCCAACGTCCTGACTTTC

size: -
D: TRBD1
V: TRBV7-9
J: TRBJ1-3
length: 15
CDR3: CASSPRRTGDNTIYF
DNA: TGTGCCAGCAGCCCCCGGAGGACAGGGGATAACACCATATATTTT

size: -
D: TRBD2
V: TRBV15
J: TRBJ2-3
length: 19
CDR3: CATSREYPGLAGVTDTQYF
DNA: TGTGCCACCAGCAGAGAGTACCCGGGACTAGCGGGAGTTACAGATACGCAGTATTTT

size: -
D: -
V: TRBV27
J: TRBJ1-6
length: 13
CDR3: CATALSYNSPLHF
DNA: TGTGCCACCGCACTCTCCTATAATTCACCCCTCCACTTT

size: -
D: -
V: TRBV15
J: TRBJ1-6
length: 13
CDR3: CATSSSYNSPLHF
DNA: TGTGCCACCAGCAGCAGTTATAATTCACCCCTCCACTTT

size: few
D: -
V: TRBV19
J: TRBJ1-5
length: 15
CDR3: CASSIGRGDNQPQHF
DNA: TGTGCCAGTAGTATAGGTCGAGGGGACAATCAGCCCCAGCATTTT

size: -
D: -
V: TRBV19
J: TRBJ2-5
length: 15
CDR3: CASSIDGQYQETQYF
DNA: TGTGCCAGTAGTATAGATGGGCAGTACCAAGAGACCCAGTACTTC

size: -
D: TRBD1
V: TRBV9
J: TRBJ2-7
length: 16
CDR3: CASSVAGTGGSYEQYF
DNA: TGTGCCAGCAGCGTAGCTGGGACAGGGGGCTCCTACGAGCAGTACTTC

size: -
D: -
V: TRBV6-6
J: TRBJ1-1
length: 13
CDR3: CASRLPAETEAFF
DNA: TGTGCCAGCAGACTACCCGCGGAGACTGAAGCTTTCTTT

size: -
D: TRBD2
V: TRBV11-2
J: TRBJ2-5
length: 13
CDR3: CASSRGGRETQYF
DNA: TGTGCCAGCAGCCGGGGGGGCCGGGAGACCCAGTACTTC

size: few
D: -
V: TRBV3-1/TRBV3-2
J: TRBJ1-2
length: 13
CDR3: CASSQEVAFGYTF
DNA: TGTGCCAGCAGCCAAGAGGTAGCATTCGGCTACACCTTC

size: -
D: TRBD1
V: TRBV11-2
J: TRBJ2-3
length: 16
CDR3: CASSLEGRGQVDTQYF
DNA: TGTGCCAGCAGCTTAGAGGGCAGGGGGCAGGTAGATACGCAGTATTTT

size: once
D: TRBD1
V: TRBV18
J: TRBJ2-7
length: 14
CDR3: CASSSGQGSREQYF
DNA: TGTGCCAGCTCATCGGGACAGGGGAGTAGGGAGCAGTACTTC

size: -
D: -
V: TRBV5-1
J: TRBJ2-7
length: 13
CDR3: CASSLGRSYEQYF
DNA: TGCGCCAGCAGCTTGGGAAGATCCTACGAGCAGTACTTC

size: -
D: -
V: TRBV7-2
J: TRBJ2-1
length: 13
CDR3: CASSFGSVNEQFF
DNA: TGTGCCAGCAGCTTCGGCAGCGTCAATGAGCAGTTCTTC

size: -
D: -
V: TRBV18
J: TRBJ1-1
length: 17
CDR3: CASSPPGVNFMNTEAFF
DNA: TGTGCCAGCTCACCACCGGGGGTTAACTTCATGAACACTGAAGCTTTCTTT

size: few
D: -
V: TRBV3-1/TRBV3-2
J: TRBJ2-1
length: 13
CDR3: CASSQLGYNEQFF
DNA: TGTGCCAGCAGCCAACTCGGATACAATGAGCAGTTCTTC

size: -
D: TRBD1
V: TRBV5-1
J: TRBJ2-7
length: 14
CDR3: CASSQGQGAYEQYF
DNA: TGCGCCAGCAGCCAGGGACAGGGGGCCTACGAGCAGTACTTC

size: -
D: -
V: TRBV27
J: TRBJ2-7
length: 13
CDR3: CASSPLALGRQYF
DNA: TGTGCCAGCAGTCCCCTCGCCTTGGGTAGGCAGTACTTC

size: once
D: -
V: TRBV7-2
J: TRBJ1-6
length: 14
CDR3: CASSLIAHNSPLHF
DNA: TGTGCCAGCAGCTTAATAGCCCATAATTCACCCCTCCACTTT

size: -
D: -
V: TRBV4-3
J: TRBJ1-1
length: 14
CDR3: CASSPGHLNTEAFF
DNA: TGCGCCAGCAGCCCGGGACATTTGAACACTGAAGCTTTCTTT